These 7 T cell receptor beta chains were sequenced from one sample in a study of shared clonotypes between healthy human individuals. CD45RO-negative CD8 cells positively selected for CCR7 made up the naive population, which excluded terminally differentiated effector memory CD45RA+ cells. Produced via immunoSEQ multiplex PCR; TCRdb's table is partial and in-frame only. Here the sample spans 600,000 or so clones, 95% to 98% being singletons. The sequenced material came from naive CD8+ T cells sorted from blood. All receptors come from a man aged 25-45 years in good health.

The genes are TRBV6-5 and TRBJ2-7; D is ambiguous. CDR1 is MNHEY, CDR2 SVGAGI, per germline. The CDR3 spans 11 residues. The germline V and J ends were trimmed by 7 bases and 5 bases, with 9 bases remaining between them. CDR3 sequence (DNA): TGTGCCAGCATCTATGGGGACGAGCAGTACTTC. Translation gives CASIYGDEQYF.

This rearrangement joins TRBV27 to TRBJ2-7; D not certain. The V end lost 0 bases, the J end lost 6 bases, and 12 bases lay between the germline ends. The germline V gene has CDR1 MNHEY and CDR2 SMNVEV (reference sequence). The length of the CDR3 is 14 residues. DNA of the CDR3: TGTGCCAGCAGTTTATCCTATCAAATGGGCGAGCAGTACTTC. Its translation is CASSLSYQMGEQYF.

The rearrangement links TRBV11-2 to TRBJ2-1, with 8 bases identical to TRBD2. The CDR3 is 16 amino acids. V trimming: 4 bases; J trimming: 8 bases; junction bases outside the gene matches: 13. The germline V gene encodes CDR1 SGHAT and CDR2 FQNNGV. The CDR3 sequence is CASSSPRSGSFDEQFF. For the CDR3, the DNA is TGTGCCAGCAGCTCCCCTCGGAGCGGGAGTTTTGATGAGCAGTTCTTC.

The CDR3 here is CASSESSRTDTQYF. CDR3 bases: TGCGCCAGCAGTGAGTCGTCCCGCACAGATACGCAGTATTTT. The chain combines TRBV10-2 with TRBJ2-3; D not resolved. CDR3 length: 14 amino acids. Germline V CDR1 and CDR2: WSHSY, SAAADI. Trimming cost V 0 bases and J 1 base, with 5 bases left between them.

V gene TRBV2 combines with J gene TRBJ2-4; tentative D call: TRBD1 (7 bases). V lost 1 base to trimming and J lost 2 bases, with 12 bases between them. This CDR3 has 16 amino acids. Germline-derived CDR1 and CDR2 are SNHLY and FYNNEI. The CDR3 protein is CASSEGQGGTKNIQYF. Here the CDR3 DNA reads TGTGCCAGCAGTGAAGGACAGGGAGGAACCAAAAACATTCAGTACTTC.

V gene TRBV6-4 combines with J gene TRBJ1-5; unclear D gene. Germline CDR1 MRHNA, CDR2 SNTAGT. The CDR3 totals 17 residues. V was shortened by 1 base and J by 3 bases, with 16 bases between the two germline ends. CDR3 DNA sequence: TGTGCCAGCAGTGACTTTCTCTTGGACGGAGACAATCAGCCCCAGCATTTT. Its translation: CASSDFLLDGDNQPQHF.

A single count supports this clone. The CDR3 DNA sequence: TGCAGCGTTGATACCTTCGGCACAGATACGCAGTATTTT. Protein: CSVDTFGTDTQYF. The rearrangement joins TRBV29-1 to TRBJ2-3, with D uncertain. Trimming stripped 3 bases from V and 1 base from J, with 8 bases between. The CDR3 is 13 residues long. CDR1 and CDR2 (germline): SQVTM, ANQGSEA.